Listed here are 23 T cell receptor beta chains from one sample, sequenced in a study of blood T cell repertoires in COVID-19. TCRdb's table, derived via immunoSEQ multiplex PCR, lists solely in-frame clones and lacks some. The sample includes roughly 100,000 clones, about 84% seen only once; the top ten take roughly 27%. Sequenced material: peripheral blood. The receptors derive from a human donor in a cohort sampled during active COVID-19.

The chain joins TRBV6-6 to TRBJ1-5; unclear D gene. Trimming shortened V by 2 bases and J by 1 base, and 9 bases separated the two germline ends. The CDR3 extends over 15 amino acids. CDR1 is MNHNY, CDR2 SVGAGI, per germline (reference sequence). As DNA, the CDR3 is TGTGCCAGCAGTTACGAGGGTTACAGCAATCAGCCCCAGCATTTT. Amino acid sequence: CASSYEGYSNQPQHF.

The chain joins TRBV25-1 to TRBJ1-3; D ambiguous. The CDR3 is 13 residues long. V lost 5 bases and J 0 bases, leaving 5 bases between the germline ends. The V gene's germline CDR1 is MGHDK and CDR2 SYGVNS. The CDR3 nucleotides read TGTGCCAGCAGTTACAGCTCTGGAAACACCATATATTTT. This gives the protein CASSYSSGNTIYF.

This clone has more than one count but fewer than ten. The chain is built from TRBV21-1 and TRBJ2-7; whether TRBD2, the table's D call, matches the DNA was not checked. TRBV21-1 has pseudogene status. The CDR3 has 15 amino acids. The CDR3 loop is CASSLGTSGRDEQYF. The CDR3 bases are TGTGCCAGCAGCCTCGGGACTAGCGGGAGGGACGAGCAGTACTTC.

V gene TRBV11-2 combines with J gene TRBJ1-2; D remains ambiguous. The V end lost 2 bases, the J end lost 5 bases, and 15 bases lay between the germline ends. CDR3 size: 15 residues. Germline values: CDR1 SGHAT, CDR2 FQNNGV. The CDR3 spells CASSLTVGGQYGYTF. The CDR3 coding sequence is TGTGCCAGCAGCTTAACGGTTGGAGGCCAGTATGGCTACACCTTC.

The chain carries TRBV2 and TRBJ2-7; TRBD1 matches at 12 bases. The V and J ends lost 5 bases and 4 bases, in that order; junction bases with no gene match: 6. Germline V gene lookup returns CDR1 SNHLY and CDR2 FYNNEI. CDR3 length: 15 residues. In DNA form, the CDR3 reads TGTGCCAGCAGTCACCCGGGACAGGGGGCTTACGAGCAGTACTTC. Translation: CASSHPGQGAYEQYF.

The rearrangement joins TRBV5-1 to TRBJ2-3; weak D call: TRBD2 (5 bases). Trimming removed 0 bases at V and 2 bases at J, with 13 bases between. The CDR3 consists of 16 residues. Germline lookup yields CDR1 SGHRS and CDR2 YFSETQ. CDR3 amino acids: CASSLAGEPSTDTQYF. Written as DNA, the CDR3 is TGCGCCAGCAGCTTGGCCGGGGAGCCCTCCACAGATACGCAGTATTTT.

This chain uses TRBV28 with TRBJ1-1; a weak D match, TRBD1 (5 bases). Per germline, CDR1 MDHEN and CDR2 SYDVKM. Trimming removed 4 bases from V and 5 bases from J, with 11 bases in between. The length of the CDR3 is 13 residues. The CDR3 bases are TGTGCCAGCAGTTCACAGGCTGTTACTGAAGCTTTCTTT. This encodes CASSSQAVTEAFF.

A few counts support this clone. The gene calls are TRBV7-2 and TRBJ2-3, with 9 positions matching TRBD2. Losses at the gene ends were 7 bases for V and 2 bases for J; bases not matched to a gene: 4. Per the germline V gene, CDR1 is SGHTA and CDR2 is FQGNSA. The CDR3 contains 14 residues. The CDR3 region has the DNA TGTGCCAGCACCATAGCGGGAGCCACAGATACGCAGTATTTT. Translated: CASTIAGATDTQYF. The full variable domain, in which reference TRBV7-2 and TRBJ2-3 provide the parts outside the CDR3, is GAGVSQSPSNKVTEKGKDVELRCDPISGHTALYWYRQSLGQGLEFLIYFQGNSAPDKSGLPSDRFSAERTGGSVSTLTIQRTQQEDSAVYLCASTIAGATDTQYFGPGTRLTVL.

The chain is built from TRBV7-2 and TRBJ2-5; 7 positions agree with TRBD2. This CDR3 has 14 amino acids. Germline V CDR1 and CDR2: SGHTA, FQGNSA. V lost 5 bases to trimming and J lost 3 bases; unmatched junction nucleotides: 6. The CDR3 is CASSTQRGEETQYF. CDR3 nucleotides: TGTGCCAGCAGCACCCAGCGGGGAGAAGAGACCCAGTACTTC.

This clone was seen a few times. V gene TRBV30 combines with J gene TRBJ1-5; a weak D match, TRBD1 (5 bases). This CDR3 has 13 amino acids. The germline V and J ends were trimmed by 3 bases and 1 base, with 7 bases remaining between them. Germline CDR1 and CDR2: GTSNPN and SVGIG (reference sequence). CDR3 residues: CAWSYRSNQPQHF. The DNA for the CDR3 is TGTGCCTGGAGCTACAGGAGCAATCAGCCCCAGCATTTT.

The chain joins TRBV18 to TRBJ2-3; a weak D match, TRBD2 (6 bases). Trimming stripped 3 bases from V and 6 bases from J, with 10 bases between. This CDR3 spans 13 amino acids. Germline CDR1 reads KGHSH; CDR2 reads LQKENI. CDR3 protein: CASSPGLADTQYF. The CDR3 DNA is TGTGCCAGCTCACCGGGACTGGCCGATACGCAGTATTTT.

V is TRBV29-1 and J is TRBJ2-2; 7 bases line up with TRBD2. The CDR3 covers 12 residues. V lost 7 bases and J lost 1; bases outside the gene matches: 0. The germline CDR1 and CDR2 sequences are SQVTM and ANQGSEA. CDR3 bases: TGCAGCGGCGGGGGGAACACCGGGGAGCTGTTTTTT. Translation: CSGGGNTGELFF.

This chain joins TRBV15 and TRBJ2-1; the match to TRBD2 covers 8 bases. The CDR3 contains 16 residues. The ends lost 0 bases at V and 9 bases at J; junction bases unmatched: 10. Germline V gene data show CDR1 as LNHNV and CDR2 as YYDKDF (reference sequence). The CDR3 sequence: CATSREGRLAWGEQFF. DNA for the CDR3: TGTGCCACCAGCAGAGAGGGGAGACTAGCGTGGGGTGAGCAGTTCTTC.

A few counts support this clone. V usage is TRBV21-1 and J usage is TRBJ2-7; TRBD2 was called by the table and not checked on the DNA. TRBV21-1 is annotated as a pseudogene. This CDR3 is built from 15 residues. CDR3 nucleotides: TGTGCCAGCAGCAAGTCCTTGGGGGGGAACTACGAGCAGTACTTC. Translation: CASSKSLGGNYEQYF.

This clone has just a few counts. The chain is built from TRBV11-2 and TRBJ1-2, with D perhaps matching TRBD1 (6 bases). Trimming took 4 bases from V and 2 from J, leaving 14 bases between them. The CDR3 totals 15 residues. From germline, CDR1 is SGHAT and CDR2 FQNNGV. CDR3 coding DNA: TGTGCCAGCAGCTCGAGGACAGTAGAGAACTATGGCTACACCTTC. Translation gives CASSSRTVENYGYTF. The full variable domain, completed using reference TRBV11-2 and TRBJ1-2, is EAGVAQSPRYKIIEKRQSVAFWCNPISGHATLYWYQQILGQGPKLLIQFQNNGVVDDSQLPKDRFSAERLKGVDSTLKIQPAKLEDSAVYLCASSSRTVENYGYTFGSGTRLTVV.

This CDR3 is CASSQSGEAFF. The CDR3 DNA reads as TGTGCCAGCAGCCAATCGGGTGAAGCTTTCTTT. This chain uses TRBV3-1 (or the pseudogene TRBV3-2) with TRBJ1-1; D gene unclear. Germline CDR1 is LGHDT and CDR2 is YNNKEL (reference sequence). Trimming shortened V by 2 bases and J by 7 bases, and 5 bases separated the two germline ends. This CDR3 is built from 11 residues.

This sequence joins TRBV2 and TRBJ1-6; 10 bases align to TRBD1. Losses at the gene ends were 8 bases for V and 8 bases for J; bases not matched to a gene: 3. The CDR3 totals 13 residues. Germline CDR1 reads SNHLY; CDR2 reads FYNNEI. CDR3 loop: CASLGQGDSPLHF. The CDR3 DNA reads as TGTGCCAGCCTCGGACAGGGGGATTCACCCCTCCACTTT.

This clone was found once. The genes are TRBV11-2 and TRBJ2-5, with D possibly TRBD1 on 6 matching bases. The CDR3 loop spans 13 amino acids. Germline V lookup: CDR1 SGHAT, CDR2 FQNNGV. V was shortened by 5 bases and J by 4 bases, with 11 bases between the two germline ends. The CDR3, as DNA: TGTGCCAGCAGCCCACAGGGACGAGAGACCCAGTACTTC. It yields the protein CASSPQGRETQYF. Full variable domain (remainder filled in from reference TRBV11-2 and TRBJ2-5): EAGVAQSPRYKIIEKRQSVAFWCNPISGHATLYWYQQILGQGPKLLIQFQNNGVVDDSQLPKDRFSAERLKGVDSTLKIQPAKLEDSAVYLCASSPQGRETQYFGPGTRLLVL.

This sequence joins TRBV7-9 and TRBJ2-5, with TRBD2 matching over 13 bases. The V segment lost 3 bases and the J segment 5 bases; nucleotides outside the gene matches: 3. CDR3 size: 15 residues. The V gene's germline CDR1 is SEHNR and CDR2 FQNEAQ (reference sequence). The CDR3 spells CASSFRTSGSETQYF. Here the CDR3 DNA reads TGTGCCAGCAGCTTCCGGACTAGCGGGAGTGAGACCCAGTACTTC.

The CDR3 sequence: CASSTSQGARTEAFF. CDR3 nucleotide sequence: TGTGCCAGCAGCACCTCACAGGGGGCGCGGACTGAAGCTTTCTTT. The genes are TRBV5-8 and TRBJ1-1; 9 nucleotides align to TRBD1. J lost 5 bases, V lost 4 bases, and 9 bases had no gene match. CDR1 SGHTS and CDR2 YDEGEE come from the germline V gene. This CDR3 has 15 residues.

In its sample, this clone was seen once. The chain has TRBV6-5 and TRBJ2-2; 7 bases map to TRBD2. Germline trimming cut 2 bases from V and 4 bases from J; bases unmatched to any gene: 4. Looked up from germline, CDR1 is MNHEY and CDR2 is SVGAGI. This CDR3 has 15 residues. The chain's CDR3 is CASSYGRGITGELFF. CDR3 bases: TGTGCCAGCAGTTACGGGCGGGGGATCACCGGGGAGCTGTTTTTT.

The rearrangement uses TRBV30 and TRBJ1-1; 7 bases match TRBD1. The CDR3 is 14 amino acids. V trimming: 4 bases; J trimming: 3 bases; junction bases outside the gene matches: 8. CDR1 and CDR2 (germline): GTSNPN, SVGIG (reference sequence). CDR3 coding DNA: TGTGCCTGGATCCCATCAGGGGGTTACACTGAAGCTTTCTTT. Protein product: CAWIPSGGYTEAFF.

This clone was seen more than once but under ten times. The V and J genes are TRBV27 and TRBJ2-7; 8 bases are a match to TRBD1. This CDR3 spans 13 amino acids. V trimming: 8 bases; J trimming: 0 bases; junction bases outside the gene matches: 3. The germline gives CDR1 MNHEY, CDR2 SMNVEV (reference sequence). The CDR3, as DNA: TGTGCCAGCGGACAGGGCGTCTCCTACGAGCAGTACTTC. Protein: CASGQGVSYEQYF.